The subject of this entry is one T cell receptor (beta chain). What it recognizes is unknown. A read error may explain this, as a much larger clone is one base away. In every case, the donor was a healthy Caucasian. The entry originates in a study of identical twins. TCRdb itself ran the 5' RACE reads through MiXCR, one entry per CDR3 protein. The data contain 1,800,000 or so distinct CDR3 sequences, under 35% of them seen just once; the ten biggest clones take up about 0.27%. In germline, CDR1 is LNHNV, CDR2 YYDKDF (reference sequence). There are 13 residues in the CDR3. The ends were cut back, 1 base at V and 11 bases at J, with 14 bases in the middle. Broader study findings: Interpretation of the results relied on cross-sectional statistical analysis and not on following the same donors. High-abundance cord blood beta clonotypes had fewer insertions; memory repertoires showed none.

The chain carries TRBV15 and TRBJ2-5, with D uncertain. The receptor was isolated from a newborn girl in good health. The sequenced sample was cord blood. CDR3 bases: TGTGCCACCAGCAGAGTCACCAACAATGAGCAGTACTTC. Translating it yields CATSRVTNNEQYF.